Listed below are T cell receptor beta chains from one sample, sequenced in a study of OX40 agonist ivuxolimab in advanced cancers. TCRdb's table, derived via immunoSEQ multiplex PCR, lists solely in-frame clones and lacks some. The table records around 30,000 clones, 65% to 75% of them present only once. The sample consisted of CD4+ or CD8+ T cells sorted from blood, taken in a trial of the OX40 agonist ivuxolimab. These receptors originate from an adult with an advanced solid tumor such as melanoma, head and neck, liver or kidney cancer. The CDR3 runs from the conserved cysteine through the conserved F or W. A D gene is named only where the DNA matches it firmly. Rows give clone size only sometimes, using once, few, many, or a class for an expanded clone.

clone_size,v_call,d_call,j_call,cdr3_nt,cdr3_aa
NA,TRBV28,NA,TRBJ1-3,TGTGCCAGCAGTTTACCCGTAGTCTCTGGAAACACCATATATTTT,CASSLPVVSGNTIYF
once,TRBV21-1,NA,TRBJ2-7,TGTGCCAGCAGCAAGCCCTTCCTTAGTAAAGGGCAGTACTTC,CASSKPFLSKGQYF
NA,TRBV2,NA,TRBJ1-1,TGTGCCAGCAGTGGGGGGGGCTCCCCCGCTTTCTTT,CASSGGGSPAFF
NA,TRBV6-1,TRBD2,TRBJ2-5,TGTGCCAGCAGTGAGGGGTTCGGGGGGGGAGAGACCCAGTACTTC,CASSEGFGGGETQYF
NA,TRBV5-4,NA,TRBJ1-6,TGTGCCAGCAGCTTCATGATCCATTCACCCCTCCACTTT,CASSFMIHSPLHF
NA,TRBV6-4,NA,TRBJ1-2,TGTGCCAGCAGTGTGGATACAATTGGTGGCTATGGCTACACCTTC,CASSVDTIGGYGYTF
NA,TRBV9,TRBD2,TRBJ2-5,TGTGCCAGCAGCGGTTGGACTAGCGGGGGAGAGACCCAGTACTTC,CASSGWTSGGETQYF
NA,TRBV7-9,NA,TRBJ2-3,TGTGCCAGCAGCTTAGGGACTAACTCGCAGTATTTT,CASSLGTNSQYF
NA,TRBV27,NA,TRBJ2-5,TGTGCCAGCAGTTTAGTTCAGTGGGGGATCAGCGAGACCCAGTACTTC,CASSLVQWGISETQYF
NA,TRBV19,TRBD1,TRBJ1-2,TGTGCCAGTAGTATGGGGACAGATTTGAACTATGGCTACACCTTC,CASSMGTDLNYGYTF
NA,TRBV11-2,TRBD2,TRBJ2-5,TGTGCCAGCAGCTTCGGGGGGGGCCAAGAGACCCAGTACTTC,CASSFGGGQETQYF
once,TRBV2,NA,TRBJ2-5,TGTGCCAGCAAAGACCGAGGGCCCCAGTACTTC,CASKDRGPQYF
NA,TRBV4-1,NA,TRBJ1-1,TGCGCCAGCAGCTCACCGACCAGTGGCACTGAAGCTTTCTTT,CASSSPTSGTEAFF
NA,TRBV6-1,NA,TRBJ2-5,TGTGCCAGCAGTGAGTTGCGAGAGACCCAGTACTTC,CASSELRETQYF
NA,TRBV6-6,NA,TRBJ2-7,TGTGCCAGCAAAAAGGCCGGTAGTTCGTACGAGCAGTACTTC,CASKKAGSSYEQYF
NA,TRBV5-4,TRBD1,TRBJ1-1,TGTGCCAGCAGCCTGACAGGGGGCACTGAAGCTTTCTTT,CASSLTGGTEAFF
NA,TRBV9,TRBD2,TRBJ2-1,TGTGCCAGCAACAAAGGGGCGGGGGATACCTACAATGAGCAGTTCTTC,CASNKGAGDTYNEQFF
NA,TRBV2,NA,TRBJ2-5,TGTGCCAGCACCTCAAACAGGGACCAAGAGACCCAGTACTTC,CASTSNRDQETQYF
NA,TRBV5-1,NA,TRBJ2-1,TGCGCCAGCAGCTTGGGGTCGCGGGACAATGAGCAGTTCTTC,CASSLGSRDNEQFF
NA,TRBV5-6,TRBD1,TRBJ2-1,TGTGCCAGCAGCTTGCCGGGACAGGGCAATGAGCAGTTCTTC,CASSLPGQGNEQFF
NA,TRBV27,TRBD1,TRBJ2-3,TGTGCCAGCAGTTTATCGAGACAGGGCTCGCAGTATTTT,CASSLSRQGSQYF
NA,TRBV5-6,TRBD2,TRBJ2-3,TGTGCCAGCAGCTTGGCCCGGACTAGCGGGGGGCCTTATACGCAGTATTTT,CASSLARTSGGPYTQYF
NA,TRBV10-3,NA,TRBJ2-7,TGTGCCACCAAGACAGGATCCTACGAGCAGTACTTC,CATKTGSYEQYF
NA,TRBV2,NA,TRBJ1-5,TGTGCCAGCAGCCCACGGGCCTCAGTGGCCCAGCATTTT,CASSPRASVAQHF
once,TRBV15,NA,TRBJ1-2,TGTGCCACCAGCGAGCGGTGTGGAAAGACCTATGGCTACACCTTC,CATSERCGKTYGYTF
NA,TRBV6-5,NA,TRBJ1-2,TGTGCCAGCAGTTACGGCCGGGATGGCTACACCTTC,CASSYGRDGYTF
NA,TRBV14,NA,TRBJ1-2,TGTGCCAGCAGCCTACTTGGAGGGGCGGGTGGCTACACCTTC,CASSLLGGAGGYTF
NA,TRBV14,NA,TRBJ1-1,TGTGCCAGCAGCCCACCCGGGAGTGGAACTGAAGCTTTCTTT,CASSPPGSGTEAFF
NA,TRBV2,NA,TRBJ2-1,TGTGCCAGCAGGGTGAAGGAGCAGTTCTTC,CASRVKEQFF
NA,TRBV7-2,NA,TRBJ2-5,TGTGCCAGCAGCCCCCAGAGGGGGGACGGGGAGACCCAGTACTTC,CASSPQRGDGETQYF
NA,TRBV18,NA,TRBJ2-1,TGTGCCAGCTCACCGTCCCAGGGGATCCCATACAATGAGCAGTTCTTC,CASSPSQGIPYNEQFF
few,TRBV20-1,NA,TRBJ1-2,TGCAGTGCTTTGGGTCTCTATGGCTACACCTTC,CSALGLYGYTF
NA,TRBV4-1,TRBD1,TRBJ1-1,TGCGCCAGCAGCCATCCCGGGACAGGGAACACTGAAGCTTTCTTT,CASSHPGTGNTEAFF
NA,TRBV4-1,NA,TRBJ1-5,TGCGCCAGCAAGCAGGGCGAATCAGCCCAGCATTTT,CASKQGESAQHF
NA,TRBV6-5,NA,TRBJ1-5,TGTGCCAGCAGACAGGGCGGCCTGGGCAATCAGCCCCAGCATTTT,CASRQGGLGNQPQHF
NA,TRBV20-1,NA,TRBJ2-5,TGCAGTGCGAGGACCCAGGAGACCCAGTACTTC,CSARTQETQYF
NA,TRBV5-4,TRBD1,TRBJ2-5,TGTGCCAGCAGCCGAGATCCGGGACAGGGGGAGACCCAGTACTTC,CASSRDPGQGETQYF
few,TRBV27,TRBD1,TRBJ1-2,TGTGCCAGCAGCTCCCAGGGGGCGGGCTACACCTTC,CASSSQGAGYTF
NA,TRBV5-4,NA,TRBJ1-3,TGTGCCAGCCTTATTCAGGGGAGGGAAAACACCATATATTTT,CASLIQGRENTIYF
few,TRBV7-9,NA,TRBJ1-1,TGTGCCAGCAGCCTAGACGAAGCTTTCTTT,CASSLDEAFF
NA,TRBV6-5,TRBD1,TRBJ2-1,TGTGCCAGCAGTAAGGGACAGGCGATCTACAATGAGCAGTTCTTC,CASSKGQAIYNEQFF
NA,TRBV4-2,TRBD1,TRBJ2-2,TGTGCCAGCAGCCAACAGGGGGCGAACACCGGGGAGCTGTTTTTT,CASSQQGANTGELFF
few,TRBV19,TRBD1,TRBJ1-6,TGTGCCAGTAGTATCGGGACAGGGAATTCACCCCTCCACTTT,CASSIGTGNSPLHF
many,TRBV4-2,TRBD2,TRBJ2-5,TGTGCCAGCAGCCAAGATGGGCGGGGGGGCCTCTGGTACTTC,CASSQDGRGGLWYF
NA,TRBV18,TRBD1,TRBJ2-1,TGTGCCAGCTCGCTGGGACAGAAGAATGAGCAGTTCTTC,CASSLGQKNEQFF
NA,TRBV11-2,TRBD2,TRBJ2-4,TGTGCCAGCACCGTAAGCGGGGGGGCTAACAAAAACATTCAGTACTTC,CASTVSGGANKNIQYF
NA,TRBV7-2,NA,TRBJ2-2,TGTGCCAGCAGCTTAAGGGGGAACACCGGGGAGCTGTTTTTT,CASSLRGNTGELFF
NA,TRBV27,NA,TRBJ2-7,TGTGCCAGCTCCTATTCACCTCTAGCGACGAACTACGAGCAGTATTTC,CASSYSPLATNYEQYF
NA,TRBV6-1,NA,TRBJ2-5,TGTGCCAGCAGTGAAACCAGGGCCCAGGAGACCCAGTACTTC,CASSETRAQETQYF
NA,TRBV6-5,NA,TRBJ1-5,TGTGCCAGGGGGGGGGAGGGCAATCAGCCCCAGCATTTT,CARGGEGNQPQHF
NA,TRBV12-5,TRBD1,TRBJ1-2,TGTGCTAGTGGCCGACAGGGGGCGGCCTTTGGCTACACCTTC,CASGRQGAAFGYTF
NA,TRBV5-8,NA,TRBJ2-7,TGTGCCAGCAGAGGACGGTCCTACGAGCAGTACTTC,CASRGRSYEQYF
NA,TRBV6-5,TRBD1,TRBJ1-5,TGTGCCACCCTCAGGGGGAGCAATCAGCCCCAGCATTTT,CATLRGSNQPQHF
NA,TRBV7-9,NA,TRBJ2-3,TGTGCCAGCATCCTCACCGGCAGAACAGATACGCAGTATTTT,CASILTGRTDTQYF
NA,TRBV2,NA,TRBJ1-3,TGTGCCAGCACCCCCGGGAGGGGCTCTGGAAACACCATATATTTT,CASTPGRGSGNTIYF